This record covers a single TCR beta chain. Assay used: immunoSEQ multiplex PCR; TCRdb lists only in-frame clones, some missing. Among over 450,000 clones listed, 89% were seen once. This entry belongs to a study of Ad26.COV2.S vaccination and SARS-CoV-2 variants. Treatment meaning: around 19 received Ad26.COV2.S at low or high dose, single or two shots; 5 received placebo; per-sample allocation not given. At day 63 after the first vaccine or placebo injection, samples were drawn. The length of the CDR3 is 13 residues. Trimming pared 1 base from V and 14 bases from J, leaving 15 bases between. From germline, CDR1 is MDHEN and CDR2 SYDVKM.

The V gene is TRBV28, the J gene TRBJ2-1; weak D call: TRBD1 (6 bases). The receptor's source is a person aged 18-65 years who received the Ad26.COV2.S COVID-19 vaccine or a placebo. Here the sequenced sample was peripheral blood, taken in a trial of Ad26.COV2.S vaccine versus placebo. As DNA, the CDR3 is TGTGCCAGCAGTTTATCTGTCCGGGCAGGGGAGTTCTTC. It is translated as CASSLSVRAGEFF. Full variable domain (remainder filled in from reference TRBV28 and TRBJ2-1): DVKVTQSSRYLVKRTGEKVFLECVQDMDHENMFWYRQDPGLGLRLIYFSYDVKMKEKGDIPEGYSVSREKKERFSLILESASTNQTSMYLCASSLSVRAGEFFGPGTRLTVL.